The entry below gives a single T cell receptor (beta chain) sequence along with its context. This CDR3 comprises 12 residues. From germline, CDR1 is MNHEY and CDR2 SVGAGI. V was cut by 8 bases and J by 3 bases, with 11 bases left in between. The record originates from a study of blood T cell repertoires in COVID-19. At the level of the study: Donors in the United States, Italy and Spain gave samples during acute or convalescent COVID-19. The cDNA or gDNA used as material had been derived from T cells, B-cell-depleted T cells, or PBMCs.

In the study's own analysis: The assay estimated nucleated cells by amplifying reference gene primers. Repertoires were generated with immunoSEQ multiplex PCR, while TCRdb's copy carries only in-frame clones and drops some. The V and J calls and clone size come from that table; D and trimming were worked out from the DNA. The table includes over 200,000 clones, roughly 80% detected once. This clonotype originated in a human donor in a cohort sampled during active COVID-19. Input material: peripheral blood. The chain is built from TRBV6-5 and TRBJ2-7, with D unresolved. The CDR3 DNA is TGTGCCAGCGCAGTCCCCTTCTACGAGCAGTACTTC. Its translation is CASAVPFYEQYF.